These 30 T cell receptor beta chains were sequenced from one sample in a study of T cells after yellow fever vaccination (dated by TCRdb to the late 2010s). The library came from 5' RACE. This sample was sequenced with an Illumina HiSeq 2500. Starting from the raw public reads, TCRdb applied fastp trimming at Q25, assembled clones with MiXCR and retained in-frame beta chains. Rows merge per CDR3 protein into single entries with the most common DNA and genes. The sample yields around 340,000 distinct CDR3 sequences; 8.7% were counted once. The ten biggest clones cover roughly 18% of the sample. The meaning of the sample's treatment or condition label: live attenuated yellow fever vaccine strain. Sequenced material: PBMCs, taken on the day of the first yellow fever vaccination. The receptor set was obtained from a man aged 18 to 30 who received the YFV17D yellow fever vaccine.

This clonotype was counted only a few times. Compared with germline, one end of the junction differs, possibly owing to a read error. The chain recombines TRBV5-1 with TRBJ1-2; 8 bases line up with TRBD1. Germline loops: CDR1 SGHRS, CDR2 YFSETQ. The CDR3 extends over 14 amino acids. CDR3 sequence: CASSSADREKGYTF. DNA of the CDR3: TGCGCCAGCAGCTCAGCGGACAGGGAGAAAGGCTATACCTTC.

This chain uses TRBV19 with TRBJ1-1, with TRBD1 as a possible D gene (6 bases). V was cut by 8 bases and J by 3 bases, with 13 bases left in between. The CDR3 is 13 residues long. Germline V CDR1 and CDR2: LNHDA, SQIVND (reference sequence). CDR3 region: CASGGQLHTEAFF. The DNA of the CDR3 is TGTGCCAGTGGAGGACAGCTCCACACTGAAGCTTTCTTT.

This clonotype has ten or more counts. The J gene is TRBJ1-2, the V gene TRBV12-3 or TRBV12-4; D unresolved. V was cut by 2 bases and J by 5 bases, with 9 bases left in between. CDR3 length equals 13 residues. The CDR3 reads CASSLLGVYGYTF. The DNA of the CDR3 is TGTGCCAGCAGTTTACTCGGGGTATATGGCTACACCTTC.

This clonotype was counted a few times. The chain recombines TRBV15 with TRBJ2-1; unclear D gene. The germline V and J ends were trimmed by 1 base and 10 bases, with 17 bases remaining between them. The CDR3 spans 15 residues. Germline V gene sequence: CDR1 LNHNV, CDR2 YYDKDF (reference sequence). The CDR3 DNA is TGTGCCACCAGCAGAGTCTCAGAACAGCCAAGGGAGCAGTTCTTC. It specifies CATSRVSEQPREQFF.

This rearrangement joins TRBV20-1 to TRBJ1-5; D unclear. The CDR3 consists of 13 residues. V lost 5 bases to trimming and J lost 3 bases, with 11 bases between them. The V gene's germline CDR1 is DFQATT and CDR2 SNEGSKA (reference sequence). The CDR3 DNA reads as TGCAGTGCTGGCCGACAAGACAATCAGCCCCAGCATTTT. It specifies CSAGRQDNQPQHF.

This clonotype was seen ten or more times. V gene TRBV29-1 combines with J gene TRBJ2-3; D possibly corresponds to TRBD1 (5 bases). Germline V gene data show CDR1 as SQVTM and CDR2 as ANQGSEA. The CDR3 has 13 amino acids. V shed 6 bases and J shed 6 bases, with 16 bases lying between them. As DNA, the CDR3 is TGCAGCGTGGGGCCCAAGTTCACTGATACGCAGTATTTT. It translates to CSVGPKFTDTQYF.

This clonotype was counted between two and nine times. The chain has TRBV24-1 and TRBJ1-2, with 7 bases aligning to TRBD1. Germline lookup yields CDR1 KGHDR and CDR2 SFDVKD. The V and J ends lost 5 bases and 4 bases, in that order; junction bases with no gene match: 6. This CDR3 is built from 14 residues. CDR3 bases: TGTGCCACCAGTGGGGGGACAGCAAGCTATGGCTACACCTTC. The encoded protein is CATSGGTASYGYTF.

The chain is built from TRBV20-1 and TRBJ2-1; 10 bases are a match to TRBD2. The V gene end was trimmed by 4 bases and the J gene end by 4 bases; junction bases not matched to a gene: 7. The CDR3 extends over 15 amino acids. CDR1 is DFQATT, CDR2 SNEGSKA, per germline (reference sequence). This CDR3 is CSATPGLATYNEQFF. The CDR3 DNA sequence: TGCAGTGCTACACCGGGACTAGCGACTTACAATGAGCAGTTCTTC.

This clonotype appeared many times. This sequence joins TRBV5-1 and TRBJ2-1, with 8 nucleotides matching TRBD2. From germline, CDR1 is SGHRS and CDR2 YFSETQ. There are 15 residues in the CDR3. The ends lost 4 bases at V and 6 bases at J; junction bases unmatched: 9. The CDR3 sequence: CASSAGLAVINEQFF. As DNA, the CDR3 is TGCGCCAGCAGCGCAGGACTAGCTGTAATCAATGAGCAGTTCTTC.

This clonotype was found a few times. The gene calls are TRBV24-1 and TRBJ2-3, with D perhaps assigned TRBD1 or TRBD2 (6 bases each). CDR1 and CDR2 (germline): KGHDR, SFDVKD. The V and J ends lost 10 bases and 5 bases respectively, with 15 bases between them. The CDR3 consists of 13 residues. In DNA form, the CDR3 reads TGTGCCACTCAATGGGGGGCCCAAGATACGCAGTATTTT. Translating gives CATQWGAQDTQYF.

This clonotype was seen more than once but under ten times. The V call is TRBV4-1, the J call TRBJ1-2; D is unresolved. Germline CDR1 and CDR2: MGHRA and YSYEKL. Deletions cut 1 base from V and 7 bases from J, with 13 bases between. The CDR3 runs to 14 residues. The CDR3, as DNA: TGCGCCAGCAGCCAAGTTCTGACTTCTAGTGGCTACACCTTC. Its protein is CASSQVLTSSGYTF.

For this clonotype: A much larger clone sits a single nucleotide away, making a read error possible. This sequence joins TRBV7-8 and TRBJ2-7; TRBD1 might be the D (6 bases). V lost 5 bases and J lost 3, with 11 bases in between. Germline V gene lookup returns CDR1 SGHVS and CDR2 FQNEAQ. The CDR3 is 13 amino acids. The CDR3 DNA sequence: TGTGCCAGCAGCGCAAGGACAGACTACGAGCAGTACGTC. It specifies CASSARTDYEQYV.

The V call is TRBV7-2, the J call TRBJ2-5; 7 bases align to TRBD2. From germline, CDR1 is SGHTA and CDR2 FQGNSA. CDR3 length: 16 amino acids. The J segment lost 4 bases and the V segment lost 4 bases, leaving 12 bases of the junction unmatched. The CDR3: CASSSLGAGGGETQYF. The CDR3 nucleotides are TGTGCCAGCAGCTCCCTTGGGGCTGGCGGGGGAGAGACCCAGTACTTC. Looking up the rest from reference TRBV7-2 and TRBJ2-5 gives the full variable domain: GAGVSQSPSNKVTEKGKDVELRCDPISGHTALYWYRQSLGQGLEFLIYFQGNSAPDKSGLPSDRFSAERTGGSVSTLTIQRTQQEDSAVYLCASSSLGAGGGETQYFGPGTRLLVL.

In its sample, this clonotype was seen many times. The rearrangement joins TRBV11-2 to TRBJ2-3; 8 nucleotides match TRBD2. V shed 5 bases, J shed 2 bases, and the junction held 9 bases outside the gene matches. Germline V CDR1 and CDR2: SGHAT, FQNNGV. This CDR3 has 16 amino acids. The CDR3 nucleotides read TGTGCCAGCAGCCCCCGCCGGGGGGGAAACACAGATACGCAGTATTTT. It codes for CASSPRRGGNTDTQYF.

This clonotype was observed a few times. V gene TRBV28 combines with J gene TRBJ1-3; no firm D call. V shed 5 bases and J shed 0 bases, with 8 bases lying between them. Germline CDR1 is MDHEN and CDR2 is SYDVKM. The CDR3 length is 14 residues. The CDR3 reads CASSRPASGNTIYF. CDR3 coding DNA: TGTGCCAGCAGTCGCCCGGCCTCTGGAAACACCATATATTTT. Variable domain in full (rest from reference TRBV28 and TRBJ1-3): DVKVTQSSRYLVKRTGEKVFLECVQDMDHENMFWYRQDPGLGLRLIYFSYDVKMKEKGDIPEGYSVSREKKERFSLILESASTNQTSMYLCASSRPASGNTIYFGEGSWLTVV.

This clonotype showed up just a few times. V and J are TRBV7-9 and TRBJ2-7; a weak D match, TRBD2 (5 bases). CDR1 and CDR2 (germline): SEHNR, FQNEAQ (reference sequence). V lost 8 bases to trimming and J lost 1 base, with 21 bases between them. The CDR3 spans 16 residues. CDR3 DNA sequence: TGTGCCAGCGGCCCGTCGTTTTTACGGGGTTCCTACGAGCAGTACGTC. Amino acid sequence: CASGPSFLRGSYEQYV.

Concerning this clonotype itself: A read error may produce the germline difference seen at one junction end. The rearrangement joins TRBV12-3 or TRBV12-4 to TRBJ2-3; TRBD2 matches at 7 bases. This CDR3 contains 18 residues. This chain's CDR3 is CAISWGTTAAPSTDTQYF. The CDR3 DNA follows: TGTGCCATCAGTTGGGGGACTACGGCCGCCCCTAGCACAGATACGCAGTATTTT.

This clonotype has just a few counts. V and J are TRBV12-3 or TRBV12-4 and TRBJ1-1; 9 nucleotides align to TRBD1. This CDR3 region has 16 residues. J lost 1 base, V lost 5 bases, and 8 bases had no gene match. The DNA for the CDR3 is TGTGCCAGCAGTCTGACGACAGGGGGTCAGAACACTGAAGCTTTCTTT. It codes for CASSLTTGGQNTEAFF.

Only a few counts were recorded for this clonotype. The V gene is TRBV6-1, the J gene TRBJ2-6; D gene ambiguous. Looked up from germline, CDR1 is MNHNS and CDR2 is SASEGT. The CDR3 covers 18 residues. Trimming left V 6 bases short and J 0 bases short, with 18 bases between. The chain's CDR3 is CASSKTRHLSSGANVLTF. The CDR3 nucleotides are TGTGCCAGCAGCAAGACACGACACCTTAGCTCTGGGGCCAACGTCCTGACTTTC.

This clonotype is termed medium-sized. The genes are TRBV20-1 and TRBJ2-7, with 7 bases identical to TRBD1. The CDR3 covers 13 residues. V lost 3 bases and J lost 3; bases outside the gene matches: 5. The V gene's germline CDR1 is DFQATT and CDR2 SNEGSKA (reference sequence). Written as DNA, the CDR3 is TGCAGTGCTAGGACAGGGATCCGCTACGAGCAGTACTTC. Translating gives CSARTGIRYEQYF.

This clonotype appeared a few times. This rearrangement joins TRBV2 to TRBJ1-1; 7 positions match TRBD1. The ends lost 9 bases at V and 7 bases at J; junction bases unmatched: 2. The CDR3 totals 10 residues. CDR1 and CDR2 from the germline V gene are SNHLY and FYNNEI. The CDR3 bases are TGTGCCAGACGGGACAGTGAAGCTTTCTTT. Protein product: CARRDSEAFF. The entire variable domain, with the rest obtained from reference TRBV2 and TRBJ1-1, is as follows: EPEVTQTPSHQVTQMGQEVILRCVPISNHLYFYWYRQILGQKVEFLVSFYNNEISEKSEIFDDQFSVERPDGSNFTLKIRSTKLEDSAMYFCARRDSEAFFGQGTRLTVV.

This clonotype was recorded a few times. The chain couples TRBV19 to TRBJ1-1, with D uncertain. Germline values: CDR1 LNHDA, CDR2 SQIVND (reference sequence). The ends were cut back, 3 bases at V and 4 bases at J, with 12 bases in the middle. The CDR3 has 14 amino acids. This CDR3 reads CASSMGPYVTEAFF. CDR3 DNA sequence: TGTGCCAGTAGTATGGGCCCTTACGTCACTGAAGCTTTCTTT.

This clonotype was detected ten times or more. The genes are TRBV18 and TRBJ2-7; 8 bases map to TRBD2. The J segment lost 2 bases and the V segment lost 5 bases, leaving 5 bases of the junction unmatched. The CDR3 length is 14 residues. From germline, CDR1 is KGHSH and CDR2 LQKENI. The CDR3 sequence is CASSTSGGPYEQYF. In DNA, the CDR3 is TGTGCCAGCTCAACAAGCGGGGGACCCTACGAGCAGTACTTC.

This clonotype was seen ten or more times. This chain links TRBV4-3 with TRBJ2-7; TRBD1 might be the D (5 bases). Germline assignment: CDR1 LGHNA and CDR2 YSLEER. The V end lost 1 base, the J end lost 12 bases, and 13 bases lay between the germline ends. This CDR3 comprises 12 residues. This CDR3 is CASSQASGFSYV. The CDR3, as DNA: TGCGCCAGCAGCCAAGCGTCAGGGTTTTCGTACGTC.

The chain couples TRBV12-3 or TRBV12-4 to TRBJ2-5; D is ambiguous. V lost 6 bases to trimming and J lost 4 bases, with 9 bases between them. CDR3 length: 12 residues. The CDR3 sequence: CASSLSIETQYF. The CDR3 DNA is TGTGCCAGCAGCCTCAGTATAGAGACCCAGTACTTC.

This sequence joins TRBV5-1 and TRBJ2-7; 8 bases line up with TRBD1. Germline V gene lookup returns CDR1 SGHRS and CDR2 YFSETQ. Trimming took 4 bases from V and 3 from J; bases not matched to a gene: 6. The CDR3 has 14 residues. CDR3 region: CASSGGQGYYEQYF. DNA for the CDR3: TGCGCCAGCAGCGGCGGACAGGGTTACTACGAGCAGTACTTC.

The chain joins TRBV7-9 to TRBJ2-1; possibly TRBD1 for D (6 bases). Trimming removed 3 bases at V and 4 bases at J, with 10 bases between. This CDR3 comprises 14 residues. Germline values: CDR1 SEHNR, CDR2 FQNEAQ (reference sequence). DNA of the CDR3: TGTGCCAGCAGCTTCGCGCAGGGGTACAATGAGCAGTTCTTC. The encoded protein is CASSFAQGYNEQFF.

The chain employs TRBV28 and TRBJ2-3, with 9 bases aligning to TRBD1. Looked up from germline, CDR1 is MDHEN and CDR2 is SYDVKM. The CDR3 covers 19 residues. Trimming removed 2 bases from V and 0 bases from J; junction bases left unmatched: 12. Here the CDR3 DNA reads TGTGCCAGCAGTTTAACCCCAGGGGACAGGGCCTCTAGCACAGATACGCAGTATTTT. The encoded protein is CASSLTPGDRASSTDTQYF.

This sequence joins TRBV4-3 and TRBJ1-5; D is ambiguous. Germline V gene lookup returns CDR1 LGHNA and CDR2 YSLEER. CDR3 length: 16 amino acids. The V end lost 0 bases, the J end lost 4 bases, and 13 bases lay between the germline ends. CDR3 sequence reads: CASSQEVWNPNQPQHF. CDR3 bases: TGCGCCAGCAGCCAAGAGGTATGGAATCCAAATCAGCCCCAGCATTTT.

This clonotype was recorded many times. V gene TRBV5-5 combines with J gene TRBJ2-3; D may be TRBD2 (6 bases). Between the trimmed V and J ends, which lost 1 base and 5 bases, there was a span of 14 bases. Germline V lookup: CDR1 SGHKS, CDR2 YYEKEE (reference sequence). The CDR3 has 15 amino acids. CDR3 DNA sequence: TGTGCCAGCAGCTTGACCCGGGGGTGGAAAGATACGCAGTATTTT. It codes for CASSLTRGWKDTQYF.